Shown below are 14 T cell receptor beta chains from a single sample sequenced in a study of OX40 agonist ivuxolimab in advanced cancers. The protocol was immunoSEQ multiplex PCR, while the TCRdb copy is restricted to in-frame clones and leaves out a portion. The sample lists over 15,000 clones; roughly 86% were seen once. Source: CD4+ or CD8+ T cells sorted from blood, taken in a trial of the OX40 agonist ivuxolimab. The receptors were sampled from an adult with an advanced solid tumor such as melanoma, head and neck, liver or kidney cancer.

This rearrangement joins TRBV5-6 to TRBJ2-3, with D hard to call. This CDR3 has 16 residues. The V end lost 3 bases, the J end lost 7 bases, and 21 bases lay between the germline ends. CDR1 SGHDT and CDR2 YYEEEE come from the germline V gene. CDR3 sequence: CASSSSAFGTRNTQYF. The CDR3 nucleotides are TGTGCCAGCAGCTCCTCCGCGTTCGGTACCAGAAATACGCAGTATTTT.

The chain is built from TRBV19 and TRBJ2-1; 7 bases line up with TRBD2. This CDR3 has 12 amino acids. Germline lookup yields CDR1 LNHDA and CDR2 SQIVND (reference sequence). V trimming: 5 bases; J trimming: 13 bases; junction bases outside the gene matches: 8. CDR3 DNA sequence: TGTGCCAGTAGTCCCCTAGGGGACTACCAGTTCTTC. Translated: CASSPLGDYQFF.

This clone appeared a few times. V usage is TRBV10-1 and J usage is TRBJ1-6; D is unclear. The CDR3 spans 12 residues. The germline V and J ends were trimmed by 6 bases and 10 bases, with 10 bases remaining between them. Per the germline V gene, CDR1 is WNHNN and CDR2 is SYGVQD (reference sequence). CDR3 sequence reads: CASSPDRSPLHF. CDR3 DNA: TGCGCCAGCAGCCCCGATCGATCACCCCTCCACTTT.

The chain couples TRBV5-1 to TRBJ1-4, with a possible D match to TRBD1 (5 bases). The CDR3 spans 15 residues. V lost 4 bases, J lost 5 bases, and 15 bases lay in between. CDR1 SGHRS and CDR2 YFSETQ come from the germline V gene. The CDR3 loop reads CASSTGGTPNEKLFF. The CDR3 coding sequence is TGCGCCAGCAGCACCGGAGGGACGCCGAATGAAAAACTGTTTTTT.

The chain joins TRBV27 to TRBJ2-7; D gene uncertain. Germline V gives CDR1 MNHEY, CDR2 SMNVEV (reference sequence). The CDR3 is 15 residues long. Trimming removed 5 bases at V and 2 bases at J, with 16 bases between. CDR3 in amino acids: CASSDRVVRPYEQYF. DNA for the CDR3: TGTGCCAGCAGTGACCGGGTGGTTAGGCCCTACGAGCAGTACTTC.

This chain joins TRBV5-1 and TRBJ2-5; TRBD2 aligns across 11 bases. Trimming removed 1 base from V and 4 bases from J; junction bases left unmatched: 3. The CDR3 has 15 amino acids. Looked up from germline, CDR1 is SGHRS and CDR2 is YFSETQ. In DNA form, the CDR3 reads TGCGCCAGCAGCTTGTCACTAGCGGGAGCAGAGACCCAGTACTTC. Translated, it gives CASSLSLAGAETQYF.

The CDR3 sequence is CASRLQGYHLDTQYF. In nucleotides, the CDR3 is TGTGCCAGCAGGTTACAGGGGTATCATTTAGATACGCAGTATTTT. The rearrangement joins TRBV7-2 to TRBJ2-3; TRBD1 agrees at 7 bases. Losses at the gene ends were 6 bases for V and 5 bases for J; bases not matched to a gene: 11. This CDR3 comprises 15 residues. Germline CDR1 and CDR2: SGHTA and FQGNSA.

The V and J genes are TRBV6-1 and TRBJ1-6; TRBD1 might be the D (5 bases). The V end lost 1 base, the J end lost 10 bases, and 17 bases lay between the germline ends. In germline, CDR1 is MNHNS, CDR2 SASEGT. The CDR3 consists of 16 residues. The CDR3 nucleotides are TGTGCCAGCAGTGAAGATGAATTATCGGGGGAATCACCCCTCCACTTT. This codes for CASSEDELSGESPLHF.

The chain employs TRBV5-8 and TRBJ1-1, with D uncertain. Germline loops: CDR1 SGHTS, CDR2 YDEGEE. The CDR3 extends over 11 amino acids. The V and J ends lost 4 bases and 8 bases respectively, with 9 bases between them. For the CDR3, the DNA is TGTGCCAGCAGCGCACCTGGAGAAGCTTTCTTT. Translating gives CASSAPGEAFF.

J is TRBJ2-7 and V is TRBV13; TRBD2 is a possible D gene (7 bases). Trimming removed 6 bases at V and 6 bases at J, with 18 bases between. Germline loops: CDR1 PRHDT, CDR2 FYEKMQ (reference sequence). The length of the CDR3 is 14 residues. As DNA, the CDR3 is TGTGCCAGCAGAAGGGGGGGAGGTAGGGGCGAGCAGTACTTC. Its protein is CASRRGGGRGEQYF.

This clone appeared once. The V and J genes are TRBV5-1 and TRBJ2-3, with D maybe TRBD2 (7 bases). This CDR3 has 15 amino acids. Deletions cut 3 bases from V and 2 bases from J, with 13 bases between. In germline, CDR1 is SGHRS, CDR2 YFSETQ. CDR3 residues: CASSYAGAYTDTQYF. CDR3 DNA sequence: TGCGCCAGCAGCTACGCGGGGGCCTACACAGATACGCAGTATTTT. Full variable domain (remainder filled in from reference TRBV5-1 and TRBJ2-3): KAGVTQTPRYLIKTRGQQVTLSCSPISGHRSVSWYQQTPGQGLQFLFEYFSETQRNKGNFPGRFSGRQFSNSRSEMNVSTLELGDSALYLCASSYAGAYTDTQYFGPGTRLTVL.

The chain uses TRBV10-3 and TRBJ2-5; D not resolved. Germline V gives CDR1 ENHRY, CDR2 SYGVKD. There are 10 residues in the CDR3. The V end was cut by 8 bases, the J end by 4 bases, with 5 bases between. The CDR3 bases are TGTGCCATCGGAAGAGAGACCCAGTACTTC. This encodes CAIGRETQYF.

V gene TRBV27 combines with J gene TRBJ1-1, with 7 bases matching TRBD1. Germline trimming cut 6 bases from V and 5 bases from J; bases unmatched to any gene: 9. CDR1 is MNHEY, CDR2 SMNVEV, per germline (reference sequence). The length of the CDR3 is 14 residues. The CDR3 DNA follows: TGTGCCAGCAGCAGGGGGGGGGCAAGGACTGAAGCTTTCTTT. Its protein product is CASSRGGARTEAFF.

The gene calls are TRBV25-1 and TRBJ1-6, with TRBD1 matching over 10 bases. The germline gives CDR1 MGHDK, CDR2 SYGVNS. V lost 4 bases to trimming and J lost 9 bases; unmatched junction nucleotides: 3. This CDR3 has 14 residues. The CDR3 DNA reads TGTGCCAGCAGTGGCGGGGACAGGGGTTCACCCCTCCACTTT. This codes for CASSGGDRGSPLHF.